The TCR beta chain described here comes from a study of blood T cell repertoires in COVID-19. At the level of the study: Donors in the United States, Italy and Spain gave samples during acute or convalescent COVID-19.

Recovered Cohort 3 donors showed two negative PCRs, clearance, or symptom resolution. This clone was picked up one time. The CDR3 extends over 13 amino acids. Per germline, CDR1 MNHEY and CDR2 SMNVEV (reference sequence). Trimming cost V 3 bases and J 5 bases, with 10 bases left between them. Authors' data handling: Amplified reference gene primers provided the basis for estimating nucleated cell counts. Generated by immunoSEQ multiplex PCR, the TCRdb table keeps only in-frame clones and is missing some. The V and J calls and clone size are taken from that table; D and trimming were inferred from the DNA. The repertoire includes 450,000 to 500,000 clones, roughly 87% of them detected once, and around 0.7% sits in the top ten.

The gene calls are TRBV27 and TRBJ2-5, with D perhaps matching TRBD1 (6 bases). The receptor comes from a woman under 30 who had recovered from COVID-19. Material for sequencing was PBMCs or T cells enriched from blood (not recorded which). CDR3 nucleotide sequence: TGTGCCAGCAGTTTCGGCAGGGGTGAGACCCAGTACTTC. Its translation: CASSFGRGETQYF.